The sequence of this T cell receptor (beta chain) was determined in a study of CD8+ T cells in alopecia areata. Study-wide context: Oral tofacitinib, 5 to 10 mg twice daily, was given in an open-label trial.

Findings and caveats of the study: Persistence during tofacitinib was seen for many expanded lesional clones in scalp and blood.

Reverse transcription of extracted RNA yielded cDNA, which provided the sequencing template. Here immunoSEQ multiplex PCR was the method, and the copy in TCRdb shows in-frame clones only, minus some. The table records a few hundred thousand clones, around 66% of them present only once. Sample treatment: oral pan-JAK inhibitor, 5-10 mg twice daily. It was from alopecia areata patients that lesional scalp punch biopsies and peripheral blood were collected. It was from PBMCs that CD4+ and CD8+ T cells were sorted. As for this clone: Its antigen is as yet unknown.

J lost 4 bases, V lost 4 bases, and 3 bases had no gene match. The germline V gene encodes CDR1 SGHRS and CDR2 YFSETQ. The CDR3 has 14 residues. The receptor was derived from a human donor with alopecia areata. This chain uses TRBV5-1 with TRBJ1-5; 9 nucleotides align to TRBD1. Sequenced material: CD4+ T cells sorted from blood, taken around week 42, from a patient treated with tofacitinib. CDR3 amino acids: CASSPDRGNQPQHF. CDR3 DNA: TGCGCCAGCAGCCCTGACAGGGGGAATCAGCCCCAGCATTTT. The full variable domain, its missing parts supplied by reference TRBV5-1 and TRBJ1-5, is KAGVTQTPRYLIKTRGQQVTLSCSPISGHRSVSWYQQTPGQGLQFLFEYFSETQRNKGNFPGRFSGRQFSNSRSEMNVSTLELGDSALYLCASSPDRGNQPQHFGDGTRLSIL.